This TCR beta chain was recorded in a study of graft-versus-host responses after intestinal transplantation. Whole-study context: Transplant recipients had multivisceral, liver-intestinal, or isolated intestinal grafts. The whole recipient group had anti-thymocyte globulin induction followed by tacrolimus and steroids for around three years.

This table comes from immunoSEQ multiplex PCR, and its TCRdb copy is limited to in-frame clones, with some not included. The sample lists 55,000 to 80,000 clones; more than 85% were seen once. On this clone itself: The antigen remains undetermined.

The V and J ends lost 2 bases and 2 bases, in that order; junction bases with no gene match: 13. The CDR3 covers 18 residues. Per germline, CDR1 LNHDA and CDR2 SQIVND (reference sequence). Study conclusions and caveats: Peak circulating GvH clone levels were associated with early post-transplant HvG declines. Patients who carried graft-donor T cell macrochimerism also had high graft-versus-host to host-versus-graft clonal ratios in their allografts.

The rearrangement joins TRBV19 to TRBJ2-7; 9 bases line up with TRBD2. This specimen consisted of unstimulated CD8+ T cells sorted from spleen or lymph node cells, obtained before transplant. The sequence was obtained from a human donor who was the organ donor for an intestinal transplant. The CDR3: CASSIRDIAGEKPYEQYF. CDR3 DNA sequence: TGTGCCAGTAGTATACGGGACATAGCGGGGGAGAAACCCTACGAGCAGTACTTC.